This T cell receptor (beta chain) is drawn from a study of T cell repertoires in cytomegalovirus infection. This clonotype came up a few times. One entry per CDR3 protein results from TCRdb running MiXCR on the reads. This repertoire shows 150,000 to 200,000 distinct CDR3 sequences, approximately 14% found once; its top ten account for 25% to 30%. This CDR3 has 13 residues. Germline V gene data show CDR1 as ENHRY and CDR2 as SYGVKD. V lost 6 bases and J lost 4; bases outside the gene matches: 2. Sequencing was done on a sample of PBMCs. The TCR was taken from a human donor in good health (CMV status not recorded). Some clones in this sample may be carry-over from other donors' samples. V is TRBV10-3 and J is TRBJ1-3; 8 bases are a match to TRBD1. The CDR3 coding sequence is TGTGCCATCAGGACAGGGGTCGGAAACACCATATATTTT. This gives the protein CAIRTGVGNTIYF.